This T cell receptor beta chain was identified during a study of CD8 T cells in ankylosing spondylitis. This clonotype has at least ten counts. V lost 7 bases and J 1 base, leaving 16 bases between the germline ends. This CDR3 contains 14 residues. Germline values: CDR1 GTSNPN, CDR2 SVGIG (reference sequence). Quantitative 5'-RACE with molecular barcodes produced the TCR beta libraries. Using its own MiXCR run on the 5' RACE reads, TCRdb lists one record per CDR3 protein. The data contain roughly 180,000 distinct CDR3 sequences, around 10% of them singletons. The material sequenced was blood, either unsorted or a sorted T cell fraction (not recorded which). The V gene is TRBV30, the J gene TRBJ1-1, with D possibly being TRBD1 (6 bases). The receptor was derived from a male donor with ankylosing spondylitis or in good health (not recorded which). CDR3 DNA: TGTGCCTCCTCGACAGGCGCTGCGAACACTGAAGCTTTCTTT. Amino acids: CASSTGAANTEAFF.